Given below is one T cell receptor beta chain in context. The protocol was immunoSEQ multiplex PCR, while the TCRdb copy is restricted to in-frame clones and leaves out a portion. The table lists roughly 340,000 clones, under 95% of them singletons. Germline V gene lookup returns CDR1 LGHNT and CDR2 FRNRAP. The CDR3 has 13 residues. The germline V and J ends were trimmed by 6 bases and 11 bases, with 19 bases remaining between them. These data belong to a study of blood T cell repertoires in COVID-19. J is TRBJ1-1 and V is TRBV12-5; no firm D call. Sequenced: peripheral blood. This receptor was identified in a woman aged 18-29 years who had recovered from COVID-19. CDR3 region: CASGPSAPTGAFF. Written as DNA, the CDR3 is TGTGCTAGTGGCCCCTCAGCGCCCACCGGTGCTTTCTTT. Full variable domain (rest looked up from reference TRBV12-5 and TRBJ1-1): DARVTQTPRHKVTEMGQEVTMRCQPILGHNTVFWYRQTMMQGLELLAYFRNRAPLDDSGMPKDRFSAEMPDATLATLKIQPSEPRDSAVYFCASGPSAPTGAFFGQGTRLTVV.